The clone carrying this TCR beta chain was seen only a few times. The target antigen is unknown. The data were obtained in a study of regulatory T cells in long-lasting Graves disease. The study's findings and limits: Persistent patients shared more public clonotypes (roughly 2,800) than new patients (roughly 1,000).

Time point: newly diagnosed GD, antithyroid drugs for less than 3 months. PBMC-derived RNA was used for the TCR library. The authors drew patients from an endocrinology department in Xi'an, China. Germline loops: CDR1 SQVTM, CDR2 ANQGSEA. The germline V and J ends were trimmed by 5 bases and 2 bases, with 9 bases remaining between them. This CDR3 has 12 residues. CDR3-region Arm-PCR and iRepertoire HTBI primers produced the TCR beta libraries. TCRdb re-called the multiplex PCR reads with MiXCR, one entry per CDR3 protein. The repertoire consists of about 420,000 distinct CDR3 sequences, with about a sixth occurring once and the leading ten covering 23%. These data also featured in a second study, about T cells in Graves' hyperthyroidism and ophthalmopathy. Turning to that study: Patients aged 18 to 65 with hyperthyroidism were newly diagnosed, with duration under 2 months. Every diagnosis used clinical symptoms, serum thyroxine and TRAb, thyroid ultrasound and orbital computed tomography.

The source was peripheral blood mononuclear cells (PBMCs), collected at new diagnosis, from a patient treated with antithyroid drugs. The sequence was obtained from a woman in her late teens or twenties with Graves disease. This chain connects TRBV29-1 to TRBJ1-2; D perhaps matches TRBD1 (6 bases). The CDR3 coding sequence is TGCAGCGTTCGGGACAACAACTATGGCTACACCTTC. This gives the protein CSVRDNNYGYTF.